This T cell receptor beta chain was retrieved from a study of T cell repertoires in cytomegalovirus infection (dated by TCRdb to between 2018 and 2020). For context, the study as a whole: The HLA type of each donor mattered for the analysis, because public TCR beta signatures pointed to carriage of CMV infection along with the matching HLA type.

Points the paper makes about the study in general: The ex vivo response was dominated by HLA-C-restricted CMV-specific TCR beta clonotypes, and the single most frequent clonotype in two of eight donors was supplied by these HLA-C-restricted clonotypes. Cumulative frequency of public TCR beta family members discriminated carriers of CMV infection plus the relevant HLA type in this cohort and an independent roughly 350-donor cohort.

This clonotype turned up a few times. The specificity of this receptor is unknown. Per-base qualities were not stored, and no clone one base away is much larger. For sequencing, an Illumina HiSeq 1500 was employed. The public reads were reprocessed in TCRdb via fastp at Q25 and MiXCR, keeping in-frame beta chains. When rows share a CDR3 protein, they turn into one entry using the most common DNA and genes. The sample table records some 300,000 distinct CDR3 sequences; around 10% of these occur just once. Clones ranked in the top ten supply more than 2.5% of the sample. This sequence was found in a human donor in good health (CMV status not recorded). Some clones in this sample may be carry-over from other donors' samples. Sequencing was carried out using PBMCs.

The nucleotides read TGCAGTGCTTCCTCTTGGGAGACCCAGTACTTC. It encodes CSASSWETQYF. The sequence is built from TRBV20-1 and TRBJ2-5; confidence is insufficient to name the D gene. The germline ends are 9 bases apart after V is trimmed by 5 bases and J by 5 bases. According to the germline V gene (reference sequence), CDR1 reads DFQATT and CDR2 reads SNEGSKA. The CDR3, cysteine through phenylalanine, is 11 amino acids long. CDR3 DNA is the only sequence kept; it has 33 bases, read in frame from the first base.